This record looks at one TCR beta chain sequence and its context. Its antigen specificity is not known. Base qualities are missing; no much larger clone stands one base away. The data belong to a study of blood T cell repertoires in COVID-19 (TCRdb year 2020). Looking at the study overall: Collaborator samples came from the United States, Italy and Spain and covered acute and convalescent phases of COVID-19. The material from the prospective study consisted of cDNA or gDNA derived from T cells, B-cell-depleted T cells, or PBMCs. Subjects who had been exposed to COVID-19, were actively infected with it, or had recovered from it provided the deeply sampled blood TCRbeta repertoires that made up the dataset. The repertoires were released in a freely available public database meant as a resource for research on the immune response to SARS-CoV-2. Samples came from the ongoing ImmuneRACE study (first 160 participants) plus 1,254 subjects from 6 global collaborators. A de-identified subject ID, COVID-19 status, age in years and sex were almost always included in the sample metadata. Where available, HLA class I and class II types were taken from metadata supplied by the sample provider and were not determined by assay-based typing. Here is what the overall study found, with its caveats: The quantity of clinical and demographic metadata differed by source and by participant and was supplied without curation.

From a lookup of the germline V gene (reference sequence), CDR1 and CDR2 are SGHNT and YYREEE. V trim: 7 bases; J trim: 4 bases; unmatched bases: 6. Including cysteine and phenylalanine, the CDR3 has 13 amino acids. Only the CDR3 DNA stays, 39 bases, in frame from base 1. In the prospective study, participants were about 18 to 100 years old, resided in about two dozen geographic areas of the United States, and were enrolled through a virtual design. To assign participants to cohorts, the prospective study relied on clinical history that participants themselves reported in a screening survey and a study questionnaire. Exposed participants had been in contact with someone with a PCR-confirmed or clinician-diagnosed COVID-19 case within 2 weeks of study entry. Mobile phlebotomists in the prospective study collected whole blood, serum and a nasopharyngeal or oropharyngeal swab from every participant. Additional blood draws and questionnaires over an approximately two-month period could optionally be provided by prospective study participants. Prospective study blood samples were shipped either frozen or at room temperature before DNA extraction.

TCRbeta CDR3 regions were amplified from genomic DNA using the immunoSEQ Assay, a bias-controlled multiplex PCR. On the authors' methods: The number of nucleated cells in each sample was estimated from the amplification of reference gene primers within the assay. To quantify the absolute abundance of each unique TCRbeta CDR3 rearrangement, sequence reads were collapsed and filtered. For each sample, productive Simpson clonality was calculated as the square root of Simpson's diversity index over productive rearrangements. The immuneACCESS repertoire file appears here via TCRdb, limited to in-frame rearrangements. These files lack a portion of the clones; in checked studies, under half of the deficit traces to unresolved V genes, and the cause of the others is not known. V and J calls and clone size follow that table, whereas D and trimming were derived from the DNA. The sample table contains about 150,000 clones; only one count was recorded for 87% of them. Clones ranked in the top ten supply roughly 4% of the sample.

What was sequenced was PBMCs or T cells enriched from blood (not recorded which). The receptor was derived from a woman aged 40-49 years who had been exposed to COVID-19. The chain employs TRBV5-4 and TRBJ1-1; 8 central nucleotides agree with TRBD1. The DNA is as follows: TGTGCCAGCGGAAGACAGGGGATCACTGAAGCTTTCTTT. Translated, it gives CASGRQGITEAFF.